The 19 T cell receptor beta chains reported below all come from one sample, sequenced in a study of T cell changes during pregnancy in multiple sclerosis. The protocol was immunoSEQ multiplex PCR, while the TCRdb copy is restricted to in-frame clones and leaves out a portion. The data hold about 32,000 clones, with roughly nine tenths observed a single time. The input for sequencing was CD8+ T cells from peripheral blood mononuclear cells, taken in the second trimester of pregnancy. The receptors come from a female donor with multiple sclerosis, enrolled in a pregnancy study.

Here the CDR3 reads CASSQPDERVPYNEQFF. The CDR3 DNA sequence: TGTGCCAGCAGCCAACCGGACGAGCGGGTGCCCTACAATGAGCAGTTCTTC. The V and J genes are TRBV4-2 and TRBJ2-1; a weak D match, TRBD2 (6 bases). The CDR3 length is 17 residues. Germline CDR1 is LGHNA and CDR2 is YNFKEQ. Trimming shortened V by 2 bases and J by 2 bases, and 16 bases separated the two germline ends.

This clone was detected only once. The chain joins TRBV7-2 to TRBJ2-7; D uncertain. This CDR3 region has 14 residues. The V and J ends lost 1 base and 2 bases respectively, with 9 bases between them. From germline, CDR1 is SGHTA and CDR2 FQGNSA. Here the CDR3 DNA reads TGTGCCAGCAGCTTAGGTGGCGGAACCTACGAGCAGTACTTC. Residues: CASSLGGGTYEQYF.

As DNA, the CDR3 is TGTGCCAGCAGTTTTGACGAGAAATTGACAGGGGGCTTCTACAATGAGCAGTTCTTC. This sequence encodes CASSFDEKLTGGFYNEQFF. The chain uses TRBV28 and TRBJ2-1, with 10 bases aligning to TRBD1. Germline V CDR1 and CDR2: MDHEN, SYDVKM. The CDR3 extends over 19 amino acids. V lost 3 bases, J lost 3 bases, and 14 bases stayed unmatched.

The chain carries TRBV29-1 and TRBJ1-1; D not resolved. The CDR3 spans 13 residues. Per germline, CDR1 SQVTM and CDR2 ANQGSEA. V shed 3 bases and J shed 3 bases, with 11 bases lying between them. CDR3 sequence reads: CSVDNYRDTEAFF. The CDR3 DNA is TGCAGCGTTGATAATTATAGAGACACTGAAGCTTTCTTT.

This clone was detected only a few times. The gene calls are TRBV15 and TRBJ1-2; D is uncertain. Trimming shortened V by 3 bases and J by 7 bases, and 15 bases separated the two germline ends. Looked up from germline, CDR1 is LNHNV and CDR2 is YYDKDF (reference sequence). This CDR3 has 14 amino acids. The CDR3 is CATSSLGSGVGYTF. DNA of the CDR3: TGTGCCACCAGCAGCCTAGGGAGTGGGGTTGGCTACACCTTC.

This clone is medium-sized. The rearrangement joins TRBV7-8 to TRBJ1-4; no reliable D call. The V end lost 5 bases, the J end lost 6 bases, and 13 bases lay between the germline ends. CDR1 is SGHVS and CDR2 is FQNEAQ in the germline V gene. This CDR3 region has 14 residues. CDR3 sequence: CASSTTRGDEKLFF. CDR3 sequence (DNA): TGTGCCAGCAGCACAACCCGGGGAGATGAAAAACTGTTTTTT.

The chain uses TRBV27 and TRBJ2-1, with a possible D match to TRBD2 (5 bases). CDR1 and CDR2 (germline): MNHEY, SMNVEV (reference sequence). The CDR3 extends over 13 amino acids. Trimming shortened V by 4 bases and J by 9 bases, and 13 bases separated the two germline ends. The CDR3, as DNA: TGTGCCAGCAGTTCAGAAAGGAGGACTGAGCAGTTCTTC. Encoded protein: CASSSERRTEQFF.

CDR3 in DNA: TGTGCCAGCAGTGCGAACCCGGGGACTAGCGGGAGCATCTACGAGCAGTACTTC. This translates into CASSANPGTSGSIYEQYF. V is TRBV2 and J is TRBJ2-7; TRBD2 matches at 14 bases. V was pared by 4 bases and J by 3 bases, with 11 bases of the junction left unmatched. The CDR3 length is 18 residues. CDR1 and CDR2 (germline): SNHLY, FYNNEI.

This chain uses TRBV28 with TRBJ1-5, with unresolved D. Per the germline V gene, CDR1 is MDHEN and CDR2 is SYDVKM. The CDR3 is 14 residues long. V lost 5 bases and J lost 1, with 9 bases in between. Here the CDR3 reads CASSRGWSNQPQHF. The CDR3 DNA reads TGTGCCAGCAGTAGAGGCTGGAGCAATCAGCCCCAGCATTTT.

The rearrangement joins TRBV2 to TRBJ2-3, with TRBD2 matching 9 bases. In germline, CDR1 is SNHLY, CDR2 FYNNEI. Germline trimming cut 6 bases from V and 3 bases from J; bases unmatched to any gene: 19. The CDR3 contains 19 residues. CDR3 coding DNA: TGTGCCAGCAGGCCTCACCCGAGGGTTAGCGGGAGATTAACAGATACGCAGTATTTT. This gives the protein CASRPHPRVSGRLTDTQYF.

This clone was found a few times. Additional DNA sequences in this sample encode the identical CDR3. J is TRBJ1-1 and V is TRBV11-2; 8 nucleotides agree with TRBD1. The CDR3 extends over 15 amino acids. Per the germline V gene, CDR1 is SGHAT and CDR2 is FQNNGV. After removal of 0 bases from V and 5 bases from J, the junction contained 5 bases not matched to a gene. The CDR3 coding sequence is TGTGCCAGCAGCTTAGAGCGGACAGGGCGTACTGAAGCTTTCTTT. It translates to CASSLERTGRTEAFF.

The chain has TRBV11-2 and TRBJ2-7; weak D call: TRBD1 (7 bases). This CDR3 spans 12 amino acids. Germline V gene data show CDR1 as SGHAT and CDR2 as FQNNGV. V shed 5 bases and J shed 5 bases, with 10 bases lying between them. CDR3 sequence (DNA): TGTGCCAGCAGCCGCGGGACAGACGAGCAGTACTTC. Protein sequence: CASSRGTDEQYF.

V gene TRBV7-6 combines with J gene TRBJ2-5; 7 bases fit TRBD2. The length of the CDR3 is 16 residues. J was trimmed by 7 bases and V by 1 base; bases with no gene match: 12. CDR1 is SGHVS, CDR2 FNYEAQ, per germline. The CDR3 is CASSLEWGTSGGTQYF. The CDR3 bases are TGTGCCAGCAGCTTAGAATGGGGGACCTCGGGGGGGACCCAGTACTTC.

This chain uses TRBV19 with TRBJ1-1; D remains ambiguous. The CDR3 runs 14 residues. The V end lost 5 bases, the J end lost 3 bases, and 13 bases lay between the germline ends. Germline lookup yields CDR1 LNHDA and CDR2 SQIVND (reference sequence). The CDR3 spells CASSPRREHTEAFF. The CDR3 region has the DNA TGTGCCAGTAGTCCCAGGAGGGAGCACACTGAAGCTTTCTTT.

This sequence joins TRBV6-5 and TRBJ2-3, with unresolved D. Trimming left V 0 bases short and J 4 bases short, with 5 bases between. Germline loops: CDR1 MNHEY, CDR2 SVGAGI. The CDR3 contains 13 residues. This CDR3 reads CASSYSSADTQYF. The DNA of the CDR3 is TGTGCCAGCAGTTACTCGTCCGCAGATACGCAGTATTTT.

The chain is built from TRBV19 and TRBJ1-5; D is unclear. Germline V gene sequence: CDR1 LNHDA, CDR2 SQIVND (reference sequence). V lost 6 bases, J lost 4 bases, and 16 bases lay in between. CDR3 length: 15 amino acids. The CDR3 spells CASRYSLNLNQPQHF. Here the CDR3 DNA reads TGTGCCAGTAGATATTCTCTTAACTTAAATCAGCCCCAGCATTTT.

This clone was counted between two and nine times. V and J are TRBV6-4 and TRBJ2-2; TRBD2 is a possible D gene (7 bases). Trimming pared 2 bases from V and 0 bases from J, leaving 10 bases between. The germline V gene has CDR1 MRHNA and CDR2 SNTAGT. CDR3 length equals 16 residues. CDR3 amino acids: CASSDGGAANTGELFF. CDR3 DNA: TGTGCCAGCAGTGACGGGGGGGCCGCGAACACCGGGGAGCTGTTTTTT.

The chain carries TRBV27 and TRBJ1-2; possible D gene TRBD1, 5 bases. CDR3 length equals 13 residues. The V gene lost 1 base and the J gene lost 6 bases, with 9 bases spanning the gap. CDR1 and CDR2 (germline): MNHEY, SMNVEV (reference sequence). The CDR3 DNA follows: TGTGCCAGCAGTTTATTCGGCAGGGATGGCTACACCTTC. Amino acid sequence: CASSLFGRDGYTF.

V is TRBV21-1 and J is TRBJ1-5; the DNA was not compared with TRBD1, the D call given in the table. TRBV21-1 is a known pseudogene. The CDR3 runs to 19 residues. CDR3 in DNA: TGTGCCAGCAGAAAATCCGGGACAGGGAGACCAAATAGCAATCAGCCCCAGCATTTT. It is translated as CASRKSGTGRPNSNQPQHF.